This TCR beta chain was obtained from a study of T cell responses to AZD1222 COVID-19 vaccine. Sequenced by immunoSEQ multiplex PCR; TCRdb stores in-frame clones only, minus some. This sample has some 60,000 clones, with 89% found just once. Second-dose schedules of about 4 or about 12 weeks were combined. In the case of this clone: Its matching antigen is unknown.

Study-wide results and limits: The donor cohort was predominantly white British with a female majority, and clonal diversity may have been underestimated. Among vaccine-associated CD4 TCRs, coverage spanned spike, with dominance at 160-218 and 743-854.

The sequence was collected from an adult who received the AZD1222 COVID-19 vaccine. The material was peripheral blood, obtained 28 days after the second AZD1222 dose.

CDR3: CASKWLGYGYTF. Here the CDR3 DNA reads TGTGCCAGTAAGTGGTTGGGATATGGCTACACCTTC. The chain has TRBV19 and TRBJ1-2, with D hard to call. Germline values: CDR1 LNHDA, CDR2 SQIVND (reference sequence). V dropped 7 bases and J dropped 5 bases, with 11 bases sitting between them. The CDR3 sequence is 12 residues long.